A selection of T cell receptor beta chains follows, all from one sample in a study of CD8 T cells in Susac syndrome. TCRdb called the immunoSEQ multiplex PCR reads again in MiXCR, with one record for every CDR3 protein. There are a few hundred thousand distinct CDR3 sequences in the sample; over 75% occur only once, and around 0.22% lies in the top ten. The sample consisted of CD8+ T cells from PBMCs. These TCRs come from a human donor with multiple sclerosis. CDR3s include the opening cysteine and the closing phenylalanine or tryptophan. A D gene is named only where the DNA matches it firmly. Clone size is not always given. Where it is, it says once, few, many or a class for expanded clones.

CDR3aa: CATLPARPKATTDTQYF; CDR3nt: TGTGCCACCCTCCCAGCCCGGCCCAAGGCGACCACAGATACGCAGTATTTT; abundance: NA; len: 17; v_gene: TRBV2; d_gene: NA; j_gene: TRBJ2-3
CDR3aa: CASSPSGTGSYEQYF; CDR3nt: TGTGCCAGCAGTCCCTCGGGGACTGGCTCCTACGAGCAGTACTTC; abundance: NA; len: 15; v_gene: TRBV12-3/TRBV12-4; d_gene: NA; j_gene: TRBJ2-7
CDR3aa: CAWASGESYEQYF; CDR3nt: TGTGCCTGGGCTAGCGGGGAATCCTACGAGCAGTACTTC; abundance: NA; len: 13; v_gene: TRBV30; d_gene: TRBD2; j_gene: TRBJ2-7
CDR3aa: CASSVISSGLGETQYF; CDR3nt: TGTGCCAGCAGCGTAATCTCTTCGGGTCTGGGTGAGACCCAGTACTTC; abundance: NA; len: 16; v_gene: TRBV9; d_gene: NA; j_gene: TRBJ2-5
CDR3aa: CASSPRQGEGNQPQHF; CDR3nt: TGTGCCAGTAGTCCGCGACAGGGGGAGGGCAATCAGCCCCAGCATTTT; abundance: NA; len: 16; v_gene: TRBV19; d_gene: TRBD1; j_gene: TRBJ1-5
CDR3aa: CATSRGVWNEQFF; CDR3nt: TGTGCCACCAGCAGAGGGGTCTGGAATGAGCAGTTCTTC; abundance: NA; len: 13; v_gene: TRBV15; d_gene: NA; j_gene: TRBJ2-1
CDR3aa: CASSLAEQGGFAEAFF; CDR3nt: TGTGCCAGCAGCTTGGCCGAGCAGGGGGGGTTCGCTGAAGCTTTCTTT; abundance: NA; len: 16; v_gene: TRBV5-4; d_gene: TRBD1; j_gene: TRBJ1-1
CDR3aa: CASSLSPLVDIYEQYF; CDR3nt: TGTGCCAGCAGTTTATCCCCCTTAGTCGACATTTACGAGCAGTACTTC; abundance: NA; len: 16; v_gene: TRBV28; d_gene: NA; j_gene: TRBJ2-7
CDR3aa: CASSPRDSLSPLHF; CDR3nt: TGTGCCAGCAGCCCCCGTGACAGTCTCTCACCCCTCCACTTT; abundance: NA; len: 14; v_gene: TRBV27; d_gene: NA; j_gene: TRBJ1-6
CDR3aa: CASSLVGGRAGETQYF; CDR3nt: TGTGCCAGCAGCTTAGTTGGCGGGAGGGCTGGCGAGACCCAGTACTTC; abundance: NA; len: 16; v_gene: TRBV7-9; d_gene: TRBD2; j_gene: TRBJ2-5
CDR3aa: CATDRGDEQYF; CDR3nt: TGTGCCACTGACAGGGGGGACGAGCAGTACTTC; abundance: NA; len: 11; v_gene: TRBV6-2/TRBV6-3; d_gene: TRBD1; j_gene: TRBJ2-7
CDR3aa: CASSPGTSGRNEQFF; CDR3nt: TGCGCCAGCAGCCCCGGGACTAGCGGGAGGAATGAGCAGTTCTTC; abundance: few; len: 15; v_gene: TRBV27; d_gene: TRBD2; j_gene: TRBJ2-1
CDR3aa: CASSVWTSGKDNEQFF; CDR3nt: TGTGCCAGCAGCGTCTGGACTAGCGGGAAGGACAATGAGCAGTTCTTC; abundance: NA; len: 16; v_gene: TRBV9; d_gene: TRBD2; j_gene: TRBJ2-1
CDR3aa: CAWGRMAGASTEAFF; CDR3nt: TGTGCCTGGGGGAGGATGGCAGGGGCGAGCACTGAAGCTTTCTTT; abundance: NA; len: 15; v_gene: TRBV30; d_gene: NA; j_gene: TRBJ1-1
CDR3aa: CASSSSRDYKSYEQYF; CDR3nt: TGTGCCAGCAGTTCTAGCCGGGACTACAAATCCTACGAGCAGTACTTC; abundance: NA; len: 16; v_gene: TRBV6-2/TRBV6-3; d_gene: TRBD2; j_gene: TRBJ2-7
CDR3aa: CASSLEMFGEQFF; CDR3nt: TGTGCCAGCAGTTTAGAAATGTTCGGTGAGCAGTTCTTC; abundance: NA; len: 13; v_gene: TRBV27; d_gene: NA; j_gene: TRBJ2-1
CDR3aa: CASRGPVVGGYEQYF; CDR3nt: TGTGCCAGCAGGGGCCCGGTGGTAGGGGGCTACGAGCAGTACTTC; abundance: NA; len: 15; v_gene: TRBV6-5; d_gene: NA; j_gene: TRBJ2-7
CDR3aa: CASSSRDSTDTQYF; CDR3nt: TGTGCCAGCAGCTCTCGGGACAGCACAGATACGCAGTATTTT; abundance: NA; len: 14; v_gene: TRBV12-3/TRBV12-4; d_gene: NA; j_gene: TRBJ2-3
CDR3aa: CASSLGAGEETQYF; CDR3nt: TGTGCCAGCAGTTTGGGAGCGGGAGAAGAGACCCAGTACTTC; abundance: NA; len: 14; v_gene: TRBV28; d_gene: TRBD2; j_gene: TRBJ2-5
CDR3aa: CASSFWSGSTDTQYF; CDR3nt: TGTGCCAGCAGCTTTTGGAGCGGTAGCACAGATACGCAGTATTTT; abundance: NA; len: 15; v_gene: TRBV13; d_gene: NA; j_gene: TRBJ2-3
CDR3aa: CASSMGLVALDTQYF; CDR3nt: TGTGCCAGCAGCATGGGCCTCGTCGCTTTGGATACGCAGTATTTT; abundance: NA; len: 15; v_gene: TRBV7-3; d_gene: NA; j_gene: TRBJ2-3
CDR3aa: CATSSGGSSYEQYF; CDR3nt: TGTGCCACCAGCAGTGGCGGATCTTCCTACGAGCAGTACTTC; abundance: once; len: 14; v_gene: TRBV15; d_gene: NA; j_gene: TRBJ2-7